This T cell receptor (beta chain) was retrieved from a study of long-term antiretroviral therapy in people with HIV. Germline loops: CDR1 LNHDA, CDR2 SQIVND (reference sequence). V lost 9 bases to trimming and J lost 6 bases; unmatched junction nucleotides: 10. The CDR3 has 16 amino acids. Survey-level immunoSEQ v3.0 assays were run. This table comes from immunoSEQ multiplex PCR, and its TCRdb copy is limited to in-frame clones, with some not included. The sample lists about 30,000 clones, 85% to 95% occurring once. The V and J genes are TRBV19 and TRBJ2-1, with TRBD2 identical over 14 bases. The receptor's source is a man aged 35 to 55 with HIV. This sample comprised unsorted PBMCs, obtained 6.2 years after starting antiretroviral therapy. Written as DNA, the CDR3 is TGTGCCAGCAACTTAGCGGGACTAGCGGGGGTCAATGAGCAGTTCTTC. As protein: CASNLAGLAGVNEQFF. The whole variable domain, remainder taken from reference TRBV19 and TRBJ2-1, is DGGITQSPKYLFRKEGQNVTLSCEQNLNHDAMYWYRQDPGQGLRLIYYSQIVNDFQKGDIAEGYSVSREKKESFPLTVTSAQKNPTAFYLCASNLAGLAGVNEQFFGPGTRLTVL.